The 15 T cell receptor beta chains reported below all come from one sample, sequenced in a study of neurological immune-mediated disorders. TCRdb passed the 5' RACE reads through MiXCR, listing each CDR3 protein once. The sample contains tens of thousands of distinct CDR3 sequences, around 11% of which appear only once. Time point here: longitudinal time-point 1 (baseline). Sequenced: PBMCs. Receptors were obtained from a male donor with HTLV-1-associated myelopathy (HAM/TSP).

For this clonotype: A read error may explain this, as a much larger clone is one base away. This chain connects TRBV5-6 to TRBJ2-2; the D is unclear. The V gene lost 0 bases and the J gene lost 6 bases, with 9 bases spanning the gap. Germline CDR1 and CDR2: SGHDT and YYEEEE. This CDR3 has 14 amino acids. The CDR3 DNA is TGTGCCAGCAGCTTGGGCGATGGTCCCGGGGAGCTGTTTTTT. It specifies CASSLGDGPGELFF.

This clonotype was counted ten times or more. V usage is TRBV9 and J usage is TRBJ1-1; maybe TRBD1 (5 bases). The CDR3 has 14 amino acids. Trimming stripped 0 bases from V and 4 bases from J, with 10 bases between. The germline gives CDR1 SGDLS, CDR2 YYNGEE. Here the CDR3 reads CASSVGDSLTEAFF. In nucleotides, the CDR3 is TGTGCCAGCAGCGTAGGGGACTCCCTCACTGAAGCTTTCTTT.

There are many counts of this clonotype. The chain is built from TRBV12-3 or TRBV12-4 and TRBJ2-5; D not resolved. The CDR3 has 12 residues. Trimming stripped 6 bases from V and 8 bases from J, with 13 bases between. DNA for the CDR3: TGTGCCAGCAGCTCTACCTTCGGAACCCAGTACTTC. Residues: CASSSTFGTQYF.

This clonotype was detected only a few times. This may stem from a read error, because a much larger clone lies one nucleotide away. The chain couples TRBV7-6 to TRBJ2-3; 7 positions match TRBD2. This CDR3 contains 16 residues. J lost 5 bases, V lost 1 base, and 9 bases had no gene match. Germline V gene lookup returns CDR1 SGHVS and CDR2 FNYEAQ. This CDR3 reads CASSLVSSGAKDTQYF. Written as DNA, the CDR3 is TGTGCCAGCAGCTTAGTATCTAGCGGTGCCAAAGATACGCAGTATTTT. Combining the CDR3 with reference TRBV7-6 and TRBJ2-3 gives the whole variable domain GAGVSQSPRYKVTKRGQDVALRCDPISGHVSLYWYRQALGQGPEFLTYFNYEAQQDKSGLPNDRFSAERPEGSISTLTIQRTEQRDSAMYRCASSLVSSGAKDTQYFGPGTRLTVL.

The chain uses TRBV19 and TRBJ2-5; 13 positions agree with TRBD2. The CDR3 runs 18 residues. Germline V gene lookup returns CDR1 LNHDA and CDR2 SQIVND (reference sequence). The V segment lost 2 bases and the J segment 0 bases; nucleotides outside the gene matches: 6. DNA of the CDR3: TGTGCCAGTAGTATAACGGGACTAGCGGGGATGTACCAAGAGACCCAGTACTTC. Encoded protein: CASSITGLAGMYQETQYF.

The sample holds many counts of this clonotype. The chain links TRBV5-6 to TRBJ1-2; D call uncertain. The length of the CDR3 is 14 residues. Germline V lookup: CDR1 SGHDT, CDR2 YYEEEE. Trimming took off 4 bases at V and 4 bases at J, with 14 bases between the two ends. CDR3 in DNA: TGTGCCAGCAGCCCTAGGATAACGGTCTATGGCTACACCTTC. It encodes CASSPRITVYGYTF.

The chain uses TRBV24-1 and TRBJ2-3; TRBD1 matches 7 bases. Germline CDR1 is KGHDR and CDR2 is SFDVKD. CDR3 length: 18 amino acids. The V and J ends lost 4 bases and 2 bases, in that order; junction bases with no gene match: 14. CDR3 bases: TGTGCCACCAGTGACCACGTGCTCCCGGGACAGAACACAGATACGCAGTATTTT. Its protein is CATSDHVLPGQNTDTQYF.

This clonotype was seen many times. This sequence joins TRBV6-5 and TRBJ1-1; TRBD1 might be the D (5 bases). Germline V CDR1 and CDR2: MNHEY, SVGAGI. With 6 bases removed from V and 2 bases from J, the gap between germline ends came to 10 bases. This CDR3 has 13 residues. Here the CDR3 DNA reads TGTGCCAGCAGCTTTGGGGGAAACACTGAAGCTTTCTTT. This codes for CASSFGGNTEAFF.

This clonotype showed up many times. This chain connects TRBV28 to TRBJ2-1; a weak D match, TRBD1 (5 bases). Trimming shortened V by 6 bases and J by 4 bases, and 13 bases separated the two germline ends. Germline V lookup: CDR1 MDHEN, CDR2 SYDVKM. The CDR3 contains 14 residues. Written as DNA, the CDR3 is TGTGCCAGCAGACGACAGCTGGAATACAATGAGCAGTTCTTC. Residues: CASRRQLEYNEQFF.

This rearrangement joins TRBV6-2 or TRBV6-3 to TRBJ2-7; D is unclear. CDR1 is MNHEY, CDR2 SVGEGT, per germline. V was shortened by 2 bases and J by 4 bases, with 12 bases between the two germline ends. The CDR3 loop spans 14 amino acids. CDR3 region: CASSYLQETYEQYF. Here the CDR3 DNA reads TGTGCCAGCAGTTACCTCCAGGAGACATACGAGCAGTACTTC.

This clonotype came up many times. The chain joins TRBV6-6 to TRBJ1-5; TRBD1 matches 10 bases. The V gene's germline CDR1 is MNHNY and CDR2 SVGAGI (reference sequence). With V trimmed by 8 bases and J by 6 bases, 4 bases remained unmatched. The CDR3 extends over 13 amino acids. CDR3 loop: CASGTGEGQPQHF. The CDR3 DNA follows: TGTGCCAGCGGGACAGGGGAAGGTCAGCCCCAGCATTTT.

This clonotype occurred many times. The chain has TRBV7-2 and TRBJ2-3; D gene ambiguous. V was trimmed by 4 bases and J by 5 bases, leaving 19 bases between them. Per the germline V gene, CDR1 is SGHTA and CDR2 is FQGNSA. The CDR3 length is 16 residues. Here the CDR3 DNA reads TGTGCCAGCAGCTCCGGGTCCGGCCTTCCCAAAGATACGCAGTATTTT. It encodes CASSSGSGLPKDTQYF.

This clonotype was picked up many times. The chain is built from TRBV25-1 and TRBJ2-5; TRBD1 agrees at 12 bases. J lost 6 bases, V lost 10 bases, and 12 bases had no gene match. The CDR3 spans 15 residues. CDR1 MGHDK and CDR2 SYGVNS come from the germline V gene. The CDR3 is CATIDRDRGQKTQYF. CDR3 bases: TGTGCCACCATAGACCGGGACAGGGGGCAAAAGACCCAGTACTTC.

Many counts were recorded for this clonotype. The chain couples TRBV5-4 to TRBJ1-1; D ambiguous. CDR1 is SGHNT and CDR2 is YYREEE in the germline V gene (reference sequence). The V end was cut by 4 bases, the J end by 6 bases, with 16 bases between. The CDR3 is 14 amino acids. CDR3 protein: CASSVPAGVAEAFF. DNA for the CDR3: TGTGCCAGCAGCGTACCTGCAGGCGTCGCTGAAGCTTTCTTT.

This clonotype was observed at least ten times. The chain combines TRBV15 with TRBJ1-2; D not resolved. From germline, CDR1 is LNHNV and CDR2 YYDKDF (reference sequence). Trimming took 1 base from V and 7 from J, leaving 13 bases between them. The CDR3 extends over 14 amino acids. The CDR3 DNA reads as TGTGCCACCAGCAGAGGCGGGGAGGCTTCTGGCTACACCTTC. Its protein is CATSRGGEASGYTF.